This T cell receptor (beta chain) comes out of a study of early T cells in non-severe SARS-CoV-2 infection. Study-wide background: Sequencing used unsorted whole-blood bulk RNA, so chains lack pairing.

This CDR3 has 11 residues. The germline V gene encodes CDR1 SQVTM and CDR2 ANQGSEA. Trimming pared 5 bases from V and 8 bases from J, leaving 12 bases between. This clonotype was seen many times. In the library, individual cDNA molecules carried attached unique molecular identifiers. TCRdb called the 5' RACE reads again in MiXCR, with one record for every CDR3 protein. The table shows about 50,000 distinct CDR3 sequences, with around 10% occurring only once. The chain joins TRBV29-1 to TRBJ1-2, with no clear D. The sequenced sample was whole blood, obtained at baseline. The sequence derives from an adult who was a healthcare worker with PCR-confirmed SARS-CoV-2 infection or an uninfected control (not recorded which). CDR3 protein: CSVKGVRGYTF. The DNA for the CDR3 is TGCAGCGTTAAGGGTGTTAGAGGCTACACCTTC.